What follows describes a single TCR beta chain. This entry comes from a study of blood T cell repertoires in COVID-19. Clones were read by immunoSEQ multiplex PCR, and TCRdb kept only the in-frame ones, dropping some. The data contain around 250,000 clones, roughly 85% of them seen just once; the ten biggest clones take up approximately 2%. Trimming took 2 bases from V and 10 from J, leaving 11 bases between them. CDR3 length: 11 amino acids. In germline, CDR1 is DFQATT, CDR2 SNEGSKA (reference sequence). The source of this sequence is a woman aged 45 to 65 who had recovered from COVID-19. The specimen sequenced was PBMCs or T cells enriched from blood (not recorded which). The rearrangement uses TRBV20-1 and TRBJ1-2; D is unresolved. This CDR3 reads CSARNIRDYTF. Here the CDR3 DNA reads TGCAGTGCTAGAAATATCCGGGACTACACCTTC.